This TCR beta chain was profiled in a study of blood T cell repertoires in COVID-19. The wider study: From T cells, B-cell-depleted T cells, or PBMCs came the material, which was cDNA or gDNA.

This CDR3 has 14 residues. Germline lookup yields CDR1 SGHTA and CDR2 FQGNSA. The V and J ends lost 7 bases and 4 bases, in that order; junction bases with no gene match: 9. In the authors' methods: Amplified reference gene primers provided the basis for estimating nucleated cell counts. Data came from immunoSEQ multiplex PCR; TCRdb stores just in-frame clones and leaves some out. The V and J calls and clone size come from that table; D and trimming were worked out from the DNA. The profile shows around 20,000 clones, 88% of them singletons. The specimen sequenced was PBMCs or T cells enriched from blood (not recorded which). The gene calls are TRBV7-2 and TRBJ2-5; 7 bases are shared with TRBD2. The sequence came from a woman in her thirties who had recovered from COVID-19. DNA for the CDR3: TGTGCCAGCATCCCGGGGGGTGGTGGAGAGACCCAGTACTTC. Amino acid sequence: CASIPGGGGETQYF. The full variable domain, completed using reference TRBV7-2 and TRBJ2-5, is GAGVSQSPSNKVTEKGKDVELRCDPISGHTALYWYRQSLGQGLEFLIYFQGNSAPDKSGLPSDRFSAERTGGSVSTLTIQRTQQEDSAVYLCASIPGGGGETQYFGPGTRLLVL.